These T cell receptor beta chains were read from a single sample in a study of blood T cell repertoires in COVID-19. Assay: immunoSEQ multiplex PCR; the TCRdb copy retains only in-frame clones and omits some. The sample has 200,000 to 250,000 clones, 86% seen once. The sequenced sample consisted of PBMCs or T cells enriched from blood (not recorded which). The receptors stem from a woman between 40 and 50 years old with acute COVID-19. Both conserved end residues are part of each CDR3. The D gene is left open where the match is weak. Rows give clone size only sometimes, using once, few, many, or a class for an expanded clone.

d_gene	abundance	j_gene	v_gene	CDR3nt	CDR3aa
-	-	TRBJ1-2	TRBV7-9	TGTGCCAGCAGCTTAGCGCGGGGAAAATATGGCTACACCTTC	CASSLARGKYGYTF
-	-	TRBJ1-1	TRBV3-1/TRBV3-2	TGTGCCAGCAACCTGGGGGGGCACACTGAAGCTTTCTTT	CASNLGGHTEAFF
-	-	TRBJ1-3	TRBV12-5	TGTGCTAGTGGAAACCATAGGGGTGCCTCTGGAAACACCATATATTTT	CASGNHRGASGNTIYF
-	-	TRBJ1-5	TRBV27	TGTGCCAACTCGACAGAAGGGTATCAGCCCCAGCATTTT	CANSTEGYQPQHF
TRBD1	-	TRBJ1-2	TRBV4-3	TGCGCCAGCAGCCAAGACAGGGGGACCGTTGGCTACACCTTC	CASSQDRGTVGYTF
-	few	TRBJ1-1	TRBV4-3	TGCGCCAGCTCCGGGTACAGGGTAACTGAAGCTTTCTTT	CASSGYRVTEAFF
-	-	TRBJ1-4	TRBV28	TGTGCCAGCAGTTCGACTCAGGGTGTAACTAATGAAAAACTGTTTTTT	CASSSTQGVTNEKLFF
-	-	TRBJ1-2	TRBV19	TGTGCCAGTAGTATGCTAGGGGCCGCCTTGGGCTACACCTTC	CASSMLGAALGYTF
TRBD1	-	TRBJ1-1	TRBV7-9	TGTGCCAGCAGCTTCGGGGACAGGGGGAACACTGAAGCTTTCTTT	CASSFGDRGNTEAFF
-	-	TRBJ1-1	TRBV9	TGTGCCAGCAGCGTAGTGAGCCGGGGGTCAGCTGAAGCTTTCTTT	CASSVVSRGSAEAFF
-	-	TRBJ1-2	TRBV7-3	TGTGCCAGCAGCTTAACCGGGACGTCAGGGGCCCCTAACTATGGCTACACCTTC	CASSLTGTSGAPNYGYTF
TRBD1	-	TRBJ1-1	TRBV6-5	TGTGCCAGCAGGGGGACAGAGAACACTGAAGCTTTCTTT	CASRGTENTEAFF
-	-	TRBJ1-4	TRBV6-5	TGTGCCAGCAGTACGGGTGGCGAAAAACTGTTTTTT	CASSTGGEKLFF
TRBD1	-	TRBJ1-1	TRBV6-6	TGTGCCAGCAGTGACAGGGGAAAGAACACTGAAGCTTTCTTT	CASSDRGKNTEAFF
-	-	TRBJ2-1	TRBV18	TGTGCCAGCTCACCGAGTGGGGCTAGTTTTGGTGAGCAGTTCTTC	CASSPSGASFGEQFF
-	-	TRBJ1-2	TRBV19	TGTGCCAGTAGTATAGGCGTTGGTAACTATGGCTACACCTTC	CASSIGVGNYGYTF
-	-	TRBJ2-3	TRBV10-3	TGTGCCATCGCAGCCGGGAGAGGGACCGCAGGAGATACGCAGTATTTT	CAIAAGRGTAGDTQYF
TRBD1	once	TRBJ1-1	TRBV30	TGTGCCTGGAGTTCCACGAAAACGACAGGGACGTACACTGAAGCTTTCTTT	CAWSSTKTTGTYTEAFF
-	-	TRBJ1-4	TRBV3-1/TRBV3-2	TGTGCCAGCAGCTACAGGGCGGTAGAAGAAAAACTGTTTTTT	CASSYRAVEEKLFF
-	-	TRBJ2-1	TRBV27	TGTGCCAGCAGCTCCTCCCGGGTCTATGGTTACAATGAGCAGTTCTTC	CASSSSRVYGYNEQFF
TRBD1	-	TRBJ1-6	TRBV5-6	TGTGCCAGCAGCCAGACAGGGGTGGGGAATTCACCCCTCCACTTT	CASSQTGVGNSPLHF
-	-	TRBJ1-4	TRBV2	TGTGCCAGCAGTGAGGACAGCTCAACTAATGAAAAACTGTTTTTT	CASSEDSSTNEKLFF
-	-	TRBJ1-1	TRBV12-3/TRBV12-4	TGTGCCAGCAGGGAAGTCGCGGACACTGAAGCTTTCTTT	CASREVADTEAFF
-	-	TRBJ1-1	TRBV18	TGTGCCAGCTCGCAAAACCCGCAGGGTCGGGCTGAAGCTTTCTTT	CASSQNPQGRAEAFF
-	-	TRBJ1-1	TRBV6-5	TGTGCCAGCAGTTTGCAGGGGCGCGTTAACACTGAAGCTTTCTTT	CASSLQGRVNTEAFF
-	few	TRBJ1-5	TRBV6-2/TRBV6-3	TGTGCCAGCAGTTACTCATCATCAGGTGAGCCCCAGCATTTT	CASSYSSSGEPQHF
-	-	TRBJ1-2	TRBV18	TGTGCCAGCTCACCGTTTGCTGTTCGGGACACTAACAATTATGGCTACACCTTC	CASSPFAVRDTNNYGYTF
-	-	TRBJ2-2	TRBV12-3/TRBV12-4	TGTGCCAGCAACAGGGAGAGGACCGGGGAGCTGTTTTTT	CASNRERTGELFF
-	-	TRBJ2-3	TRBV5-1	TGCGCCAGCAGCTTGACAGGGAAAGGCACAGATACGCAGTATTTT	CASSLTGKGTDTQYF
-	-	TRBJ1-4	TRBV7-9	TGTGCCAGCAGCTCAACTCCCAGGGATGGGGAAAAACTGTTTTTT	CASSSTPRDGEKLFF
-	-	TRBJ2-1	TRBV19	TGTGCCAGTAGTATGTCTGGGGGCGTCTACAATGAGCAGTTCTTC	CASSMSGGVYNEQFF
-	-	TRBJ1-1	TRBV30	TGTGCCTGGAAGCACAGAACTAACACTGAAGCTTTCTTT	CAWKHRTNTEAFF
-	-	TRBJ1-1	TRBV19	TGTGCCAGTAGTATCCGGTTGAACACTGAAGCTTTCTTT	CASSIRLNTEAFF
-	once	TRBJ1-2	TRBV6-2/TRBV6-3	TGTGCCAGCAGTTACGACTTCCCGTCTGGCTACACCTTC	CASSYDFPSGYTF
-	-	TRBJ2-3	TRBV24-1	TGTGCCACCAGTGATAGCGGCGGGGCTAGCACAGATACGCAGTATTTT	CATSDSGGASTDTQYF
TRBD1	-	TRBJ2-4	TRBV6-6	TGTGCCAGCAGTACCTTAGCCGGGACAGGGGGAAACATTCAGTACTTC	CASSTLAGTGGNIQYF
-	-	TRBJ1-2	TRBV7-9	TGTGCCAGCAGCAAGGGAGGAGCTAACTATGGCTACACCTTC	CASSKGGANYGYTF
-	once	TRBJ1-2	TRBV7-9	TGTGCCAGCAGCGACTTAACTAACTATGGCTACACCTTC	CASSDLTNYGYTF
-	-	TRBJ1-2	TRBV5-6	TGTGCCAGCAGCTTGGGACAAGTAATGCCCTATGGCTACACCTTC	CASSLGQVMPYGYTF
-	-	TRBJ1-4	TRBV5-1	TGCGCCAGCAGTAAGGAGGGAAGTGAAAAACTGTTTTTT	CASSKEGSEKLFF
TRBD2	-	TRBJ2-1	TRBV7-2	TGTGCCAGCAGCTTCATTTCTCCAGCGGGGGCCGAAGAGCAGTTCTTC	CASSFISPAGAEEQFF
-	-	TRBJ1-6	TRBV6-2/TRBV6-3	TGTGCCAGCAGTTACGAAGGGGTGGGTTCACCCCTCCACTTT	CASSYEGVGSPLHF
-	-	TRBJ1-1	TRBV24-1	TGTGCCACCAGTGATGAGGGCAGCACTGAAGCTTTCTTT	CATSDEGSTEAFF
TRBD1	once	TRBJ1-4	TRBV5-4	TGTGCCAGCAGCCGGGGGGGACAGGGCGCAACTAATGAAAAACTGTTTTTT	CASSRGGQGATNEKLFF
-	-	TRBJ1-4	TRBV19	TGTGCCAGTAGTACAGAGACAGCAGCAACTAATGAAAAACTGTTTTTT	CASSTETAATNEKLFF
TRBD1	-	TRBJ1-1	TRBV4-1	TGCGCCAGCAGCCAAGGTGGAGTCAGGGGGACGAACACTGAAGCTTTCTTT	CASSQGGVRGTNTEAFF
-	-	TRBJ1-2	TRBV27	TGTGCCAGCAGTTTATTAGGGGATGGGTATGGCTACACCTTC	CASSLLGDGYGYTF
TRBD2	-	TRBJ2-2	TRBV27	TGTGCCAGCAGTTTACTCACTAGCGGGGGGCAAACCGGGGAGCTGTTTTTT	CASSLLTSGGQTGELFF